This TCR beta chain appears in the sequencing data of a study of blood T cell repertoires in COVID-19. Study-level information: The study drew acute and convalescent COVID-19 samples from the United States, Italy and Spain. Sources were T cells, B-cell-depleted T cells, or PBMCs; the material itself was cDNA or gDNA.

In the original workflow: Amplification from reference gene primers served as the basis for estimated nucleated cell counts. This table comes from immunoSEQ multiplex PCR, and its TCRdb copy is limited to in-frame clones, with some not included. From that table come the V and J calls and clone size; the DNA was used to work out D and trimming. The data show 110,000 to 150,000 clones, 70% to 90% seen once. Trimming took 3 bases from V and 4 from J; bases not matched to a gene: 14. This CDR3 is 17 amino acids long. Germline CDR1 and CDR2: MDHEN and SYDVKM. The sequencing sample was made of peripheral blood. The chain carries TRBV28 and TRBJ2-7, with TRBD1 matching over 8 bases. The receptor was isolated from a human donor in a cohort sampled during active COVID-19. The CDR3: CASSLTGFRGLSYEQYF. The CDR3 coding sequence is TGTGCCAGCAGTTTGACCGGGTTCAGGGGGCTATCTTACGAGCAGTACTTC.